The rows below give T cell receptor beta chains drawn from one sample of a study of blood T cell repertoires in COVID-19. This table comes from immunoSEQ multiplex PCR, and its TCRdb copy is limited to in-frame clones, with some not included. This table has 200,000 to 300,000 clones, 80% to 90% appearing once. Specimen: PBMCs or T cells enriched from blood (not recorded which). These receptors all come from a man aged 35 to 55 who had recovered from COVID-19. CDR3s include the opening cysteine and the closing phenylalanine or tryptophan. A D gene is named only where the DNA matches it firmly. Clone size is stated in some rows and not others, as once, few, many or a class when expanded.

clone size: -
D gene: TRBD2
V gene: TRBV14
J gene: TRBJ2-7
CDR3 DNA: TGTGCCAGCAGCCAAGAGGTTCTAGCGGGAGTCTACGAGCAGTACTTC
CDR3 protein: CASSQEVLAGVYEQYF

clone size: -
D gene: -
V gene: TRBV19
J gene: TRBJ2-3
CDR3 DNA: TGTGCCAGTAGTATTCACAGGCGCGATACGCAGTATTTT
CDR3 protein: CASSIHRRDTQYF

clone size: -
D gene: TRBD1
V gene: TRBV18
J gene: TRBJ2-7
CDR3 DNA: TGTGCCAGCTCACCGGGACAGGGGGCCCGATACGAAGAATTC
CDR3 protein: CASSPGQGARYEEF

clone size: -
D gene: TRBD1
V gene: TRBV19
J gene: TRBJ2-7
CDR3 DNA: TGTGCCAGTAGTATAATACCCGGGACAGGTTACTCCTACGAGCAGTACTTC
CDR3 protein: CASSIIPGTGYSYEQYF

clone size: -
D gene: -
V gene: TRBV19
J gene: TRBJ2-3
CDR3 DNA: TGTGCCAGTAGTCCCAGGGGACCGCCGGCCACAGATACGCAGTATTTT
CDR3 protein: CASSPRGPPATDTQYF

clone size: -
D gene: -
V gene: TRBV7-6
J gene: TRBJ2-7
CDR3 DNA: TGTGCCAGCAGCTTCGCACAGGGAACCTACGAGCAGTACTTC
CDR3 protein: CASSFAQGTYEQYF

clone size: -
D gene: -
V gene: TRBV4-3
J gene: TRBJ2-3
CDR3 DNA: TGCGCCAGCAGCCAAGATGCCACTAGCACAGATACGCAGTATTTT
CDR3 protein: CASSQDATSTDTQYF

clone size: few
D gene: TRBD1
V gene: TRBV28
J gene: TRBJ2-3
CDR3 DNA: TGTGCCAGCAGTTCTCAACGGACAGGGATGGGTACGCAGTATTTT
CDR3 protein: CASSSQRTGMGTQYF

clone size: -
D gene: -
V gene: TRBV28
J gene: TRBJ2-4
CDR3 DNA: TGTGGCGGAGTAGAAGGGAGGGGGGTAGCCAAAAACATTCAGTACTTC
CDR3 protein: CGGVEGRGVAKNIQYF

clone size: -
D gene: TRBD2
V gene: TRBV5-1
J gene: TRBJ2-7
CDR3 DNA: TGCGCCAGCAGCACCAGGAGGTCTAGCGGGGAAGGAGAGCAGTACTTC
CDR3 protein: CASSTRRSSGEGEQYF

clone size: -
D gene: TRBD1
V gene: TRBV18
J gene: TRBJ1-5
CDR3 DNA: TGTGCCAGCTCACAGGGGACAGGGGGCGGACAGCCCCAGCATTTT
CDR3 protein: CASSQGTGGGQPQHF

clone size: -
D gene: -
V gene: TRBV7-9
J gene: TRBJ1-5
CDR3 DNA: TGTGCCAGCAGCCCTCTGCAGGGAACTCAGCCCCAGCATTTT
CDR3 protein: CASSPLQGTQPQHF

clone size: -
D gene: -
V gene: TRBV11-3
J gene: TRBJ2-2
CDR3 DNA: TGTGCCAGCAGCCCGTTGGGGCAGTACACCGGGGAGCTGTTTTTT
CDR3 protein: CASSPLGQYTGELFF

clone size: -
D gene: -
V gene: TRBV7-9
J gene: TRBJ1-3
CDR3 DNA: TGTGCCAGCAGCTCCGTTGGGGGCTCCGGAAACACCATATATTTT
CDR3 protein: CASSSVGGSGNTIYF

clone size: -
D gene: -
V gene: TRBV6-4
J gene: TRBJ1-1
CDR3 DNA: TGTGCCAGCAGTGCTAAAATTGCTTTGAACACTGAAGCTTTCTTT
CDR3 protein: CASSAKIALNTEAFF

clone size: -
D gene: -
V gene: TRBV28
J gene: TRBJ1-5
CDR3 DNA: TGTGCCAGCAGACAGAGGTACGGGGTTCATCAGCCCCAGCATTTT
CDR3 protein: CASRQRYGVHQPQHF

clone size: few
D gene: -
V gene: TRBV7-9
J gene: TRBJ1-2
CDR3 DNA: TGTGCCAGCAGCCCCTCGTCCGGGTCGAATGGCTACACCTTC
CDR3 protein: CASSPSSGSNGYTF

clone size: -
D gene: TRBD1
V gene: TRBV7-8
J gene: TRBJ2-7
CDR3 DNA: TGTGCCAGCAGCTTCTGGCGGGTCGGGGAAACACAGGGGAACGAGCAGTACTTC
CDR3 protein: CASSFWRVGETQGNEQYF

clone size: -
D gene: TRBD1
V gene: TRBV2
J gene: TRBJ2-3
CDR3 DNA: TGTGCCAGCAGTGAAGCGCTGGGACAGGGGGGCACAGATACGCAGTATTTT
CDR3 protein: CASSEALGQGGTDTQYF

clone size: -
D gene: TRBD1
V gene: TRBV10-3
J gene: TRBJ2-7
CDR3 DNA: TGTGCCATCAAAGGGACAGGGTTTGTCTACGAGCAGTACTTC
CDR3 protein: CAIKGTGFVYEQYF

clone size: -
D gene: -
V gene: TRBV9
J gene: TRBJ1-1
CDR3 DNA: TGTGCCAGCAGCGTAGTGGGCGGGATGAACACTGAAGCTTTCTTT
CDR3 protein: CASSVVGGMNTEAFF

clone size: -
D gene: -
V gene: TRBV5-6
J gene: TRBJ2-1
CDR3 DNA: TGTGCCAGCAGCTCGCGGACTCACAATGAGCAGTTCTTC
CDR3 protein: CASSSRTHNEQFF

clone size: -
D gene: -
V gene: TRBV19
J gene: TRBJ1-4
CDR3 DNA: TGTGCCAGTAGTATCAGGGATGAAAAACTGTTTTTT
CDR3 protein: CASSIRDEKLFF

clone size: -
D gene: -
V gene: TRBV18
J gene: TRBJ2-7
CDR3 DNA: TGTGCCAGCTCACCACCCTCCACAGGGACCTACGAGCAGTACTTC
CDR3 protein: CASSPPSTGTYEQYF

clone size: few
D gene: -
V gene: TRBV6-5
J gene: TRBJ1-2
CDR3 DNA: TGTGCCAGCAGTTACTCGGCAGAATTCTATGGCTACACCTTC
CDR3 protein: CASSYSAEFYGYTF

clone size: -
D gene: -
V gene: TRBV20-1
J gene: TRBJ1-5
CDR3 DNA: TGCAGTGCTAGCATCAGGGGCCACCAGCATTTT
CDR3 protein: CSASIRGHQHF

clone size: few
D gene: -
V gene: TRBV9
J gene: TRBJ1-1
CDR3 DNA: TGTGCCAGCAGCGTAGCTACTCAGGGGGAAGCTTTCTTT
CDR3 protein: CASSVATQGEAFF

clone size: -
D gene: -
V gene: TRBV4-3
J gene: TRBJ2-6
CDR3 DNA: TGCGCCAGCAGCCAAGTTTTCGGTTCTGGGGCCAACGTCCTGACTTTC
CDR3 protein: CASSQVFGSGANVLTF

clone size: -
D gene: TRBD1
V gene: TRBV5-4
J gene: TRBJ1-3
CDR3 DNA: TGTGCCAGCAGCTTGGGGACAGGGGTCGTTGGAAACACCATATATTTT
CDR3 protein: CASSLGTGVVGNTIYF

clone size: -
D gene: -
V gene: TRBV2
J gene: TRBJ1-4
CDR3 DNA: TGTGCCAGCAGCGCCCCCGGGGGGGTGGAAAAACTGTTTTTT
CDR3 protein: CASSAPGGVEKLFF

clone size: -
D gene: -
V gene: TRBV28
J gene: TRBJ1-2
CDR3 DNA: TGTGCCAGCAGTTTAGGTTTGGGGGCCATCTATGGCTACACCTTC
CDR3 protein: CASSLGLGAIYGYTF

clone size: -
D gene: -
V gene: TRBV15
J gene: TRBJ1-1
CDR3 DNA: TGTGCCACCAGCATAGATGCAGAGAACACTGAAGCTTTCTTT
CDR3 protein: CATSIDAENTEAFF

clone size: -
D gene: -
V gene: TRBV24-1
J gene: TRBJ2-4
CDR3 DNA: TGTGCCACCAGTTTAGGGGCCAACGCAGCCAAAAACATTCAGTACTTC
CDR3 protein: CATSLGANAAKNIQYF

clone size: -
D gene: TRBD1
V gene: TRBV9
J gene: TRBJ2-3
CDR3 DNA: TGTGCCAGCAGCGTACGGACAGGATCGGATTTTACAGATACGCAGTATTTT
CDR3 protein: CASSVRTGSDFTDTQYF

clone size: -
D gene: -
V gene: TRBV13
J gene: TRBJ2-5
CDR3 DNA: TGTGCCAGCAGCTTAGCAGCGGAACCCTGGGAGACCCAGTACTTC
CDR3 protein: CASSLAAEPWETQYF

clone size: few
D gene: -
V gene: TRBV7-2
J gene: TRBJ1-5
CDR3 DNA: TGTGCCAGCAGCTCGAACAGGGATCAGCCCCAGCATTTT
CDR3 protein: CASSSNRDQPQHF

clone size: -
D gene: -
V gene: TRBV2
J gene: TRBJ1-2
CDR3 DNA: TGTGCCAGATTACCGGCAGGATGGGATGGCTACACCTTC
CDR3 protein: CARLPAGWDGYTF

clone size: -
D gene: TRBD1
V gene: TRBV28
J gene: TRBJ1-1
CDR3 DNA: TGTGCCAGCAGTTTGGTGGACAGGGGCATGAACACTGAAGCTTTCTTT
CDR3 protein: CASSLVDRGMNTEAFF

clone size: -
D gene: -
V gene: TRBV3-1/TRBV3-2
J gene: TRBJ2-7
CDR3 DNA: TGTGCCAGCAGCCAAGTGCAGGGCAGCGAGCAGTACTTC
CDR3 protein: CASSQVQGSEQYF

clone size: -
D gene: TRBD1
V gene: TRBV11-2
J gene: TRBJ1-3
CDR3 DNA: TGTGCCAGCAGCTTGGGACAGCGAAGCTCTGGAAACACCATATATTTT
CDR3 protein: CASSLGQRSSGNTIYF

clone size: -
D gene: TRBD2
V gene: TRBV19
J gene: TRBJ2-5
CDR3 DNA: TGTGCCAGTAGTCAACTAGCGGGAGGGGAGACCCAGTACTTC
CDR3 protein: CASSQLAGGETQYF

clone size: -
D gene: TRBD1
V gene: TRBV4-1
J gene: TRBJ1-2
CDR3 DNA: TGCGCCAGCAGCCAAGGGGGACAGGGAGGTGGTACTAACTATGGCTACACCTTC
CDR3 protein: CASSQGGQGGGTNYGYTF

clone size: few
D gene: -
V gene: TRBV11-2
J gene: TRBJ1-2
CDR3 DNA: TGTGCCAGCAGCCCCCGCAGGGGCTTGGGCTACACCTTC
CDR3 protein: CASSPRRGLGYTF

clone size: -
D gene: -
V gene: TRBV19
J gene: TRBJ1-2
CDR3 DNA: TGTGCCAGTAGCCGGGACTATGGCTACACCTTC
CDR3 protein: CASSRDYGYTF

clone size: -
D gene: -
V gene: TRBV28
J gene: TRBJ1-5
CDR3 DNA: TGTGCCAGCAAGGGGTCAACAAGCTATCAGCCCCAGCATTTT
CDR3 protein: CASKGSTSYQPQHF

clone size: -
D gene: TRBD2
V gene: TRBV28
J gene: TRBJ2-1
CDR3 DNA: TGTGCCAGCAGTCTCACCGGGACTAGCACAGTTGATGAGCAGTTCTTC
CDR3 protein: CASSLTGTSTVDEQFF

clone size: -
D gene: TRBD2
V gene: TRBV6-5
J gene: TRBJ2-7
CDR3 DNA: TGTGCCAGCGGTAGACTAGCGGAATACGAGCAGTACTTC
CDR3 protein: CASGRLAEYEQYF